This TCR beta chain was observed in a study of T cells expressing NK-cell markers. About the research overall: It was sorted CD3+CD56+NKG2C+, CD3+CD56+NKG2C- and CD3+CD56-NKG2C+ T cells that supplied the TCR beta repertoires.

This CDR3 is built from 14 residues. The V gene's germline CDR1 is SGHTA and CDR2 FQGNSA. TCRdb reprocessed the 5' RACE reads and keeps a single row for each CDR3 protein, giving no DNA. This sample contains about 260,000 distinct CDR3 sequences. Study conclusions and caveats: Topping the CD3+CD56-NKG2C+ fraction as well were these clonotypes, in a handful of donors.

Comments on this clonotype: Its antigen is as yet unknown.

The receptor comes from a man between 18 and 35 years old in good health. The source material was blood T cells: a sorted CD56 or NKG2C T cell subset, CD4+ or CD8+ T cells, or bulk PBMC T cells (not recorded which). The rearrangement joins TRBV7-2 to TRBJ2-4; TCRdb's D gene call, TRBD1, goes unchecked for lack of DNA. The CDR3 region is CASSPRTEKNIQYF.